The sequence of this TCR beta chain was determined in a study of regulatory T cells in long-lasting Graves disease. General observations from the study: Persistent patients shared more public clonotypes (about 3,000) than newly diagnosed patients (966).

Building of the TCR beta libraries involved iRepertoire HTBI primers and Arm-PCR of CDR3 regions. One entry per CDR3 protein results from TCRdb running MiXCR on the multiplex PCR reads. This sample has over 500,000 distinct CDR3 sequences; approximately 15% occur once, and the top ten carry around a sixth. This clonotype showed up just a few times. Its antigen is currently unknown. Time point described: newly diagnosed GD, antithyroid drugs for less than 3 months. There was RNA extracted from PBMCs, and the TCR library was made from it. V dropped 1 base and J dropped 10 bases, with 14 bases sitting between them. The CDR3 loop spans 13 amino acids. CDR1 and CDR2 (germline): GTSNPN, SVGIG (reference sequence). These sequences were also reported in another study, on T cells in Graves' hyperthyroidism and ophthalmopathy. From that report: The study used the HTBI primer set for a first-round RT-PCR of the TCR CDR3.

This specimen consisted of peripheral blood mononuclear cells (PBMCs), obtained at new diagnosis, from a patient treated with antithyroid drugs. The chain is built from TRBV30 and TRBJ2-1; D possibly corresponds to TRBD2 (5 bases). This TCR came from a woman under 40 with Graves disease. The CDR3 loop reads CAWSAGPPGEQFF. The CDR3 bases are TGTGCCTGGAGTGCCGGCCCCCCGGGAGAGCAGTTCTTC. The variable domain in full, with the rest retrieved from reference TRBV30 and TRBJ2-1, is SQTIHQWPATLVQPVGSPLSLECTVEGTSNPNLYWYRQAAGRGLQLLFYSVGIGQISSEVPQNLSASRPQDRQFILSSKKLLLSDSGFYLCAWSAGPPGEQFFGPGTRLTVL.